The subject of this entry is one T cell receptor beta chain. What antigen it recognizes has not been identified. No much larger clonotype is one base removed from it; base qualities were not supplied. The data are from a study of T-cell memory formation after mild COVID-19 (dated by TCRdb to 2020 to 2022). Turning to the overall study: TCR sequence clusters from the two donors were largely donor specific. In two donors, T-cell clones that expanded and contracted after mild COVID-19 were tracked by sequencing TCRalpha and TCRbeta repertoires over time. Two young, previously healthy adult volunteers made up the cohort, one male and one female. The paper's findings and limits, for the study overall: SARS-CoV-2 specificity of the second-wave clones peaking on day 37 was not confirmed. Clones that contracted from day 15 to 85 showed balanced CD4/CD8 phenotypes, whereas a second wave of clones that expanded from day 15 to 37 leaned towards CD4+. Only a couple of mild cases were covered in the study, and larger cohorts including severe cases with pre-infection samples were considered necessary. Contracting CD4+ clones were found mainly in CM and EM memory subsets, while CD8+ clones were enriched in EMRA. Some responding clones were detected in pre-infection memory, suggesting pre-existing cross-reactive memory T cells joined the SARS-CoV-2 response.

Ficoll-Paque density gradient centrifugation was the method used to isolate PBMCs. The CDR3, cysteine through phenylalanine, is 16 amino acids long. CDR3 DNA only is kept here, 48 bases in frame from base 1. The V end loses 6 bases and the J end loses 0 bases, and a stretch of 15 bases separates them. The germline V gene (reference sequence) supplies CDR1 LNHNV and CDR2 YYDKDF. Sequencing instrument: Illumina NovaSeq 6000. TCRalpha and TCRbeta cDNA libraries were built by 5'RACE with constant-segment primers, adding sample barcodes and unique molecular identifiers. RNA was extracted from every sample with Trizol reagent. The libraries were amplified in two PCR steps, and the second step added a second sample barcode and Illumina TruSeq adapters. Sequencing of libraries was performed on an Illumina NovaSeq with 2 x 150 bp paired-end reads. Regarding the original processing steps: Reads were demultiplexed and collapsed into UMI-guided consensus sequences with migec v1.2.7. With mixcr v2.1.11, UMI consensuses were aligned to TRA and TRB V and J templates and assembled into clonotypes. Clonotypes were classified as expanded or contracted when called significant by both edgeR and NoisET, with noise models trained on biological replicates. For edgeR calls, a false discovery rate-adjusted p below 0.01 and a log2 fold-change threshold of 1 were applied. As an exploratory analysis of dynamics, PCA with hierarchical clustering was applied to max-normalized trajectories of the 1000 most abundant clonotypes. Separately sequenced CD4+ and CD8+ repertoires were used to assign the CD4 or CD8 phenotype of responding clones. TCRdb reprocessed the public reads (quality trimming at Q25 with fastp, clone calling with MiXCR) and kept in-frame beta chains. Each entry is one CDR3 protein sequence, shown with its most common DNA and genes. The V and J calls reflect TCRdb's pipeline rather than the authors' work. The sample contains just under 550,000 distinct CDR3 sequences, approximately 20% of them found a single time. The top ten clonotypes cover about 12% of the sample.

The sequenced material came from PBMCs or a T cell subset sorted from them (not recorded which). The sequence links TRBV15 to TRBJ1-3; no D segment can be confidently identified. This receptor was taken from an adult woman who had mild COVID-19 (a few samples of this study predate the infection). The sample titles of this study are shuffled in the database, so cell type and time point are left out; the donor was told from shared clones. The DNA sequence reads TGTGCCACCAGTCCTAACCCCAGATTCTCTGGAAACACCATATATTTT. Its product reads: CATSPNPRFSGNTIYF. Reference TRBV15 and TRBJ1-3 genes cover what lies past the CDR3, so the full variable domain is DAMVIQNPRYQVTQFGKPVTLSCSQTLNHNVMYWYQQKSSQAPKLLFHYYDKDFNNEADTPDNFQSRRPNTSFCFLDIRSPGLGDTAMYLCATSPNPRFSGNTIYFGEGSWLTVV.